This T cell receptor (beta chain) was recorded in a study of blood T cell repertoires in COVID-19. Study in general: The study drew acute and convalescent COVID-19 samples from the United States, Italy and Spain. PBMCs, B-cell-depleted T cells, or T cells were the source of the cDNA or gDNA that made up the material.

This clone was counted a few times. Per the study methods: Reference gene primers were amplified, and this amplification served to estimate nucleated cell counts. Generated by immunoSEQ multiplex PCR, the TCRdb table keeps only in-frame clones and is missing some. D and trimming come from the DNA, and the V and J calls and clone size come from that table. The table has roughly 260,000 clones, less than 90% seen once. Trimming cost V 2 bases and J 5 bases, with 10 bases left between them. This CDR3 is 15 amino acids long. Germline CDR1 reads SGHTA; CDR2 reads FQGTGA. Sequenced material: peripheral blood. The sequence was collected from a man in his fifties or sixties who had recovered from COVID-19. The chain couples TRBV7-3 to TRBJ1-6, with D unclear. The CDR3 region has the DNA TGTGCCAGCAGCTTAGGTAGTGGTGATAATTCACCCCTCCACTTT. It is translated as CASSLGSGDNSPLHF.